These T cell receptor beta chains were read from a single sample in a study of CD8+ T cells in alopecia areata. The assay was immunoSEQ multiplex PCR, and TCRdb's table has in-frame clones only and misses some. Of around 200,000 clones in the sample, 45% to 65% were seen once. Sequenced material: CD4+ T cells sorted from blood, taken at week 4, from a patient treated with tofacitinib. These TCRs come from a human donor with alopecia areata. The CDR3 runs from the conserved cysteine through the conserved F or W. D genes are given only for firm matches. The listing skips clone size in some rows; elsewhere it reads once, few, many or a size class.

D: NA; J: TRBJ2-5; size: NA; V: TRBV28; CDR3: CASSGRDNQETQYF; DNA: TGTGCCAGCAGTGGCAGGGACAACCAAGAGACCCAGTACTTC
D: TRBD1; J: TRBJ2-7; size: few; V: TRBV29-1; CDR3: CSVSGQGVYEQYF; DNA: TGCAGCGTGTCGGGACAGGGTGTCTACGAGCAGTACTTC
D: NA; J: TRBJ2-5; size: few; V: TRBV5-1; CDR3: CASSLWGTETQYF; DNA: TGCGCCAGCAGCTTGTGGGGGACAGAGACCCAGTACTTC
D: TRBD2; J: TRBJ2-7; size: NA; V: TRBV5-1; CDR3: CASSPIAGGPYEQYF; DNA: TGCGCCAGCAGCCCAATAGCGGGAGGGCCCTACGAGCAGTACTTC
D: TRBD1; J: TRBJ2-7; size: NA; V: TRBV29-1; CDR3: CSGGQGLGYEQYF; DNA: TGCAGCGGGGGACAGGGACTGGGATACGAGCAGTACTTC
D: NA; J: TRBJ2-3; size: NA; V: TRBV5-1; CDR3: CASSEGLSVDTQYF; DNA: TGCGCCAGCAGCGAAGGGCTATCCGTAGATACGCAGTATTTT
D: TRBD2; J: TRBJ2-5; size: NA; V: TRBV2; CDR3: CASRAQAGVETQYF; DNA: TGTGCCAGCAGAGCACAAGCGGGAGTGGAGACCCAGTACTTC
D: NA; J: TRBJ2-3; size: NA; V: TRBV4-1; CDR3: CASSLLGGGRTDTQYF; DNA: TGCGCCAGCAGCCTACTGGGCGGCGGACGCACAGATACGCAGTATTTT
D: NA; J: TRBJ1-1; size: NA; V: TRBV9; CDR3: CASSDSPNTEAFF; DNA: TGTGCCAGCAGCGACAGCCCGAACACTGAAGCTTTCTTT
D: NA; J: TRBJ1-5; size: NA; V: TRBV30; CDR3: CAWRGDGNQPQHF; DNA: TGTGCCTGGAGAGGGGATGGCAATCAGCCCCAGCATTTT
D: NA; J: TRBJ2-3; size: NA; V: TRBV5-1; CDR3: CASSPDTDTQYF; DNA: TGCGCCAGCAGCCCGGACACAGATACGCAGTATTTT
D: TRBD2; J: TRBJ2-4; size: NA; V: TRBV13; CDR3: CASSTRRLAGESVNIQYF; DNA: TGTGCCAGCAGCACCCGCCGCCTAGCGGGAGAATCCGTCAACATTCAGTACTTC
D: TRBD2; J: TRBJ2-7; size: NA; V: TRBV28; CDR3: CASSLWGRSSGRVYEQYF; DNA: TGTGCCAGCAGTTTATGGGGCAGGTCTAGCGGGAGGGTCTACGAGCAGTACTTC
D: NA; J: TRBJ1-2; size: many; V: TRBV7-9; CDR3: CASSLQGPYGYTF; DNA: TGTGCCAGCAGCCTTCAGGGCCCCTATGGCTACACCTTC
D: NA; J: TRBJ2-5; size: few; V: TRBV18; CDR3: CATTSGRMGQETQYF; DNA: TGTGCCACCACAAGCGGTCGAATGGGGCAAGAGACCCAGTACTTC
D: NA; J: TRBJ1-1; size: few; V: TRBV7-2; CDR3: CASSFVPEGAFF; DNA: TGTGCCAGCAGCTTTGTCCCAGAAGGAGCTTTCTTT
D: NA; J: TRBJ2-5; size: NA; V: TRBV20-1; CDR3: CSAVDGETQYF; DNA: TGCAGTGCCGTCGACGGGGAGACCCAGTACTTC
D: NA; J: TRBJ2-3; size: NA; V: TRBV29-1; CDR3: CSVEGSGTDTQYF; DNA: TGCAGCGTTGAAGGTAGTGGCACAGATACGCAGTATTTT
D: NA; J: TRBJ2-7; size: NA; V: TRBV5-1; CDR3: CASSLQSLWGEQYF; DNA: TGCGCCAGCAGCTTGCAGTCCCTTTGGGGAGAGCAGTACTTC
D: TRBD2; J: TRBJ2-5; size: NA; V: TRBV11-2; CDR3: CASSYLDGRGETQYF; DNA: TGTGCCAGCAGCTACTTAGACGGGAGGGGAGAGACCCAGTACTTC
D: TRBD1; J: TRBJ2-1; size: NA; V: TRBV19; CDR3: CASSTPGQGNNEQFF; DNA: TGTGCCAGTAGTACCCCGGGACAGGGCAACAATGAGCAGTTCTTC
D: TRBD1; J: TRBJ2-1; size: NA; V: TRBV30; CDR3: CACSTGSGYNEQFF; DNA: TGTGCCTGCTCGACAGGGAGCGGCTACAATGAGCAGTTCTTC
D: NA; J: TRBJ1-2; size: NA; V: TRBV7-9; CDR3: CASSLQGGYGYTF; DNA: TGTGCCAGCAGCTTACAGGGAGGCTATGGCTACACCTTC
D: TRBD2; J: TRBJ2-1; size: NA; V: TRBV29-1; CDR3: CSAPLREGLYNEQFF; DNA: TGCAGCGCTCCCCTGCGGGAGGGCCTTTACAATGAGCAGTTCTTC
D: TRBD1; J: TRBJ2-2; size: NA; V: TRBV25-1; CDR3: CASGTGRFELFF; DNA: TGTGCCAGCGGGACAGGAAGATTTGAGCTGTTTTTT
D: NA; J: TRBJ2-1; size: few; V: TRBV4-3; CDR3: CASGPGNSLHNEQFF; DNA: TGCGCCAGCGGACCAGGGAACTCCCTCCACAATGAGCAGTTCTTC
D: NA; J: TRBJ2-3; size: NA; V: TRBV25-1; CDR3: CASSARVAADTQYF; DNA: TGTGCCAGCAGTGCACGGGTTGCAGCTGATACGCAGTATTTT
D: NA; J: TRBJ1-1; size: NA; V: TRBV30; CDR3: CAWRSRDVVTEAFF; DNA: TGTGCCTGGAGAAGTAGGGACGTTGTCACTGAAGCTTTCTTT
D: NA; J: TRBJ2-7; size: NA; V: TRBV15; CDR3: CATSSPGYEQYF; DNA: TGTGCCACCAGCAGCCCAGGATACGAGCAGTACTTC
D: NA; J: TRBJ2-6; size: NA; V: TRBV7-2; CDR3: CASSFAGANVLTF; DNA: TGTGCCAGCAGCTTTGCTGGGGCCAACGTCCTGACTTTC
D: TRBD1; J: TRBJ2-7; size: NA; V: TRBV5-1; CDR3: CASGTGEYEQYF; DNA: TGCGCCAGCGGGACAGGGGAGTACGAGCAGTACTTC
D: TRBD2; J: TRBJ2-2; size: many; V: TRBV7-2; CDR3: CASSLAALAGRTGELFF; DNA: TGTGCCAGCAGCTTAGCGGCCCTAGCGGGAAGGACCGGGGAGCTGTTTTTT
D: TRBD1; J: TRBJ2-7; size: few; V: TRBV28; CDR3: CGTGKHEQYF; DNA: TGTGGGACAGGGAAGCACGAGCAGTACTTC